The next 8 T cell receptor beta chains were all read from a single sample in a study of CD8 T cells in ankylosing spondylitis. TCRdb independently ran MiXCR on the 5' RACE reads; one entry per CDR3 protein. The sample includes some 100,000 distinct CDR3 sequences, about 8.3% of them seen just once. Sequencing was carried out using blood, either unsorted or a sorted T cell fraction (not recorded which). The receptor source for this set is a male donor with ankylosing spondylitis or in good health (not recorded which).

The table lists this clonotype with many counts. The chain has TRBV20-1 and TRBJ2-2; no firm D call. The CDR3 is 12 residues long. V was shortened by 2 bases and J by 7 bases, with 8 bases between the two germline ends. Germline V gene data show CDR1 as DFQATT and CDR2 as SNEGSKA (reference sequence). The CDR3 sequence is CSARPWNGELFF. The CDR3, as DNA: TGCAGTGCTAGACCCTGGAACGGGGAGCTGTTTTTT.

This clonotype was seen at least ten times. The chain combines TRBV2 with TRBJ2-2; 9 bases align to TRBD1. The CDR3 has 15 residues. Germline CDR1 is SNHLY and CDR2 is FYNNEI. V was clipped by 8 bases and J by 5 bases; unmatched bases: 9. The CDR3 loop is CASSPTGGGTGELFF. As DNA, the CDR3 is TGTGCCAGCTCACCGACAGGGGGAGGGACCGGGGAGCTGTTTTTT.

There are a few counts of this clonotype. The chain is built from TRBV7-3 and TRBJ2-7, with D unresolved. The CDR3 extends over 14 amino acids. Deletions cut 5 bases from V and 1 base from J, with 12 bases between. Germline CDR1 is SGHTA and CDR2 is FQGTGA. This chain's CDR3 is CASSPHPGSYEQYF. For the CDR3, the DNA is TGTGCCAGCAGCCCCCACCCCGGTTCCTACGAGCAGTACTTC.

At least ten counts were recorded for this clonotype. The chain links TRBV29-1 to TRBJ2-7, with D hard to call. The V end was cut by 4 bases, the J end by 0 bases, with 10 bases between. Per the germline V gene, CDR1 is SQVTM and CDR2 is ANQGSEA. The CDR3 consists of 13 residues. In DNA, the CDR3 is TGCAGCGTTGGGTCTTCCCGCTCCTACGAGCAGTACTTC. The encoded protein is CSVGSSRSYEQYF.

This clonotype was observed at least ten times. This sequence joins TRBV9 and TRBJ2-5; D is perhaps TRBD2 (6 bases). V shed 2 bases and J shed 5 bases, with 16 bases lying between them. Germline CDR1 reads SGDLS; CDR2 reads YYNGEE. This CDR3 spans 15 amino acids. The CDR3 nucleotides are TGTGCCAGCAGCGTTTCCGGGAGACCCGTTGAGACCCAGTACTTC. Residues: CASSVSGRPVETQYF.

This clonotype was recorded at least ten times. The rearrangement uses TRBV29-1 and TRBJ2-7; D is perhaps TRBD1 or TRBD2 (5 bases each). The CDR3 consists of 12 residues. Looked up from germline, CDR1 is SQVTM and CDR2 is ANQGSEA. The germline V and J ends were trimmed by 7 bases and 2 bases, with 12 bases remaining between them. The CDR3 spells CSGRDGTYEQYF. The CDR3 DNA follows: TGCAGCGGTAGGGACGGAACCTACGAGCAGTACTTC.

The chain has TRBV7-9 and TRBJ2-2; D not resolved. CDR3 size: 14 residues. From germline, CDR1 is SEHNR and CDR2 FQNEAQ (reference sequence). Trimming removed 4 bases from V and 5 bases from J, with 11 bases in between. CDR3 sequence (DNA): TGTGCCAGCAGCTCCTATCGCAGTACCGGGGAGCTGTTTTTT. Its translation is CASSSYRSTGELFF.

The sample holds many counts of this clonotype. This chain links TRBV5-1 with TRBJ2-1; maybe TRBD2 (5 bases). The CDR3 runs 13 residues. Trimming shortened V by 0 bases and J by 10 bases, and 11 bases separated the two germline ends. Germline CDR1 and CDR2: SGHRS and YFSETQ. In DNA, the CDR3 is TGCGCCAGCAGCTTGGTTGTTGAGGGCGAGCAGTTCTTC. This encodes CASSLVVEGEQFF. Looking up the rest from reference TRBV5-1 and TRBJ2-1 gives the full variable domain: KAGVTQTPRYLIKTRGQQVTLSCSPISGHRSVSWYQQTPGQGLQFLFEYFSETQRNKGNFPGRFSGRQFSNSRSEMNVSTLELGDSALYLCASSLVVEGEQFFGPGTRLTVL.